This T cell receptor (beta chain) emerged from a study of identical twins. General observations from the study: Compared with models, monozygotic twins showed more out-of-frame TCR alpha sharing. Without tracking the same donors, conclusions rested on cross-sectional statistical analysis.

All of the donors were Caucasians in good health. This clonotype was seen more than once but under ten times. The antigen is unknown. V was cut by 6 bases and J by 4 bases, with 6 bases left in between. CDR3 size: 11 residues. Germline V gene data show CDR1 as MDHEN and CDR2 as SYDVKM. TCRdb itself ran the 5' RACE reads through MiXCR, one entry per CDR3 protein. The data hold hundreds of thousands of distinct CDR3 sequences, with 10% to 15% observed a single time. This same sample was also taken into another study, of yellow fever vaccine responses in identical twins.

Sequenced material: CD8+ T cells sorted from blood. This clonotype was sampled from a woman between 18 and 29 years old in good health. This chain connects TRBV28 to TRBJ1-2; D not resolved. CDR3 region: CASSVGYGYTF. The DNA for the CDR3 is TGTGCCAGCAGCGTCGGCTATGGCTACACCTTC.